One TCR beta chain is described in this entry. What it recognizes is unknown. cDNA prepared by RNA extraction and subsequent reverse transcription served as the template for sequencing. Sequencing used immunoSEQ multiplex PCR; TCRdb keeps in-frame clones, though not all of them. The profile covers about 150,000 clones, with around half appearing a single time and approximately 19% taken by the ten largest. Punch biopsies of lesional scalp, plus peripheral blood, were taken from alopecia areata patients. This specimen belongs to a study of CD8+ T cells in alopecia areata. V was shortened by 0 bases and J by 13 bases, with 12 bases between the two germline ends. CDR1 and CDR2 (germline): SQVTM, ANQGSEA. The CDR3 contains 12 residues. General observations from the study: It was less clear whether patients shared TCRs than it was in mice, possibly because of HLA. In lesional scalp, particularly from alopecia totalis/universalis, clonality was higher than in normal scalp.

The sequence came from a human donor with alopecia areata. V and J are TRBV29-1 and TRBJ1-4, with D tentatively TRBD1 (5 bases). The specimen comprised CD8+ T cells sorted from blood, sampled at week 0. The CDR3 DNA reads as TGCAGCGTTGAAGATTCGCAGGGAAGACTGTTTTTT. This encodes CSVEDSQGRLFF.